Below, one TCR beta chain is given with its context. Making the TCR beta cDNA relied on 5'RACE template switching with UMIs. For each CDR3 protein, TCRdb gives one entry from its re-call of the 5' RACE reads, without DNA. This listing includes a few hundred thousand distinct CDR3 sequences. This entry is derived from a study of T cells expressing NK-cell markers. Study at large: HCMV serostatus: seven of eight sequenced donors positive, one negative.

The CDR3 loop spans 20 amino acids. The germline V gene has CDR1 DFQATT and CDR2 SNEGSKA (reference sequence). Sequencing was carried out using blood T cells: a sorted CD56 or NKG2C T cell subset, CD4+ or CD8+ T cells, or bulk PBMC T cells (not recorded which). The chain uses TRBV20-1 and TRBJ1-5; TCRdb returns TRBD1, unconfirmable since there is no DNA. The TCR was taken from a man between 18 and 29 years old in good health. CDR3 protein: CSARDGWGTGRSGRNQPQHF.